This T cell receptor beta chain stems from a study of T cells after yellow fever vaccination. Findings and limits, study-wide: Post-booster repertoires contained most primary-vaccination clones again (around 96% CD4, 88% CD8). Some clonotypes, a small share, were shared between CD4 and CD8 compartments.

This CDR3 is 17 amino acids long. Of note for this clonotype: What it binds is unknown.

TCRdb re-derived calls from the 5' RACE reads in MiXCR, one entry per CDR3 protein. This table holds 500,000 to 650,000 distinct CDR3 sequences, about a sixth found once. The rearrangement links TRBV21-1 to TRBJ1-6; the table assigns TRBD1, which was not confirmed against the DNA. TRBV21-1 is a recognized pseudogene. The source is a man between 18 and 35 years old who received the YFV17D yellow fever vaccine. The input for sequencing was PBMCs, taken roughly 5 days after the first yellow fever vaccination. CDR3 sequence reads: CASSKASDRDDNSPLHF. The CDR3 DNA follows: TGTGCCAGCAGCAAAGCTTCCGACAGGGACGATAATTCACCCCTCCACTTT.